This TCR beta chain was sequenced for a study of T cell repertoires in cytomegalovirus infection. This clonotype appeared a few times. Germline CDR1 reads LGHDT; CDR2 reads YNNKEL (reference sequence). The CDR3 totals 15 residues. With V trimmed by 3 bases and J by 4 bases, 5 bases remained unmatched. TCRdb processed the reads anew with MiXCR; each CDR3 protein has one entry. Counted here are approximately 250,000 distinct CDR3 sequences, over 8% occurring once; the ten biggest clones make up over 12%. The chain employs TRBV3-1 and TRBJ2-7, with 11 nucleotides matching TRBD1. The sequencing input was PBMCs. The origin of this receptor is a human donor in good health (CMV status not recorded). Some clones in this sample may be carry-over from other donors' samples. The CDR3 region is CASSQTRDRGYEQYF. The CDR3 coding sequence is TGTGCCAGCAGCCAGACCAGGGACAGGGGGTACGAGCAGTACTTC.